The 13 T cell receptor beta chains presented below share a single source sample, sequenced in a study of cytomegalovirus exposure and HLA in healthy donors. The PCR made use of 60 Vbeta and 13 Jbeta primers. Data came from immunoSEQ multiplex PCR; TCRdb stores just in-frame clones and leaves some out. The table has nearly 200,000 clones, more than 75% seen once. The sample was PBMCs. The receptors stem from a woman in her forties or fifties in good health and CMV-seropositive.

This clone was recorded only once. The chain employs TRBV7-3 and TRBJ2-2; TRBD2 aligns across 7 bases. Germline loops: CDR1 SGHTA, CDR2 FQGTGA. The CDR3 spans 14 residues. V trimming: 5 bases; J trimming: 6 bases; junction bases outside the gene matches: 6. The chain's CDR3 is CASSEQLAPGELFF. CDR3 DNA sequence: TGTGCCAGCAGCGAACAACTAGCGCCCGGGGAGCTGTTTTTT. The full variable domain, its missing parts supplied by reference TRBV7-3 and TRBJ2-2, is GAGVSQTPSNKVTEKGKYVELRCDPISGHTALYWYRQSLGQGPEFLIYFQGTGAADDSGLPNDRFFAVRPEGSVSTLKIQRTERGDSAVYLCASSEQLAPGELFFGEGSRLTVL.

V usage is TRBV11-2 and J usage is TRBJ2-2; a possible D gene is TRBD1 (6 bases). Germline CDR1 SGHAT, CDR2 FQNNGV. The CDR3 has 16 amino acids. V dropped 5 bases and J dropped 3 bases, with 16 bases sitting between them. The CDR3 spells CASSRLRTDYTGELFF. The CDR3 DNA follows: TGTGCCAGCAGCCGGTTAAGGACAGACTACACCGGGGAGCTGTTTTTT.

This sequence joins TRBV7-2 and TRBJ1-1, with D maybe TRBD1 (5 bases). This CDR3 is built from 15 residues. Trimming pared 0 bases from V and 2 bases from J, leaving 10 bases between. Germline loops: CDR1 SGHTA, CDR2 FQGNSA. The CDR3 region has the DNA TGTGCCAGCAGCTTAGCGGCCGGGGGTAACACTGAAGCTTTCTTT. As protein: CASSLAAGGNTEAFF.

The chain has TRBV27 and TRBJ2-4; no firm D call. Trimming took off 5 bases at V and 5 bases at J, with 10 bases between the two ends. Germline-derived CDR1 and CDR2 are MNHEY and SMNVEV (reference sequence). This CDR3 has 13 amino acids. The CDR3 spells CASSPAVQNIQYF. CDR3 sequence (DNA): TGTGCCAGCAGTCCGGCGGTTCAAAACATTCAGTACTTC.

The chain combines TRBV2 with TRBJ1-5, with D possibly being TRBD1 (5 bases). Germline CDR1 SNHLY, CDR2 FYNNEI. This CDR3 is 14 amino acids long. V dropped 3 bases and J dropped 7 bases, with 13 bases sitting between them. The CDR3 sequence: CASSDRGRRQPQHF. The CDR3 DNA reads as TGTGCCAGCAGTGATCGGGGGAGGAGACAGCCCCAGCATTTT. Full variable domain (remainder filled in from reference TRBV2 and TRBJ1-5): EPEVTQTPSHQVTQMGQEVILRCVPISNHLYFYWYRQILGQKVEFLVSFYNNEISEKSEIFDDQFSVERPDGSNFTLKIRSTKLEDSAMYFCASSDRGRRQPQHFGDGTRLSIL.

This chain connects TRBV10-3 to TRBJ2-3; tentative D call: TRBD1 (7 bases). Germline CDR1 ENHRY, CDR2 SYGVKD. The CDR3 runs to 15 residues. Trimming stripped 6 bases from V and 3 bases from J, with 16 bases between. The CDR3, as DNA: TGTGCCATCAGCACAGGGGCCCGGGGGACAGATACGCAGTATTTT. This translates into CAISTGARGTDTQYF.

This chain links TRBV6-1 with TRBJ2-7; 8 bases align to TRBD1. The CDR3 contains 15 residues. Looked up from germline, CDR1 is MNHNS and CDR2 is SASEGT. Trimming at V came to 5 bases and at J to 3 bases, leaving 9 bases not matched to a gene. The CDR3 DNA reads TGTGCCAGCAGTCCATACAGGGGGACCAACTACGAGCAGTACTTC. Protein: CASSPYRGTNYEQYF.

The gene calls are TRBV11-3 and TRBJ2-3, with a weak D call TRBD2 (6 bases). The CDR3 sequence is 17 residues long. With 5 bases removed from V and 2 bases from J, the gap between germline ends came to 20 bases. Germline V gene data show CDR1 as SGHNT and CDR2 as YENEEA. CDR3 amino acids: CASSPIGLLPITDTQYF. The DNA of the CDR3 is TGTGCCAGCAGCCCAATCGGACTACTCCCTATCACAGATACGCAGTATTTT.

The J gene is TRBJ2-2, the V gene TRBV28; 8 bases are a match to TRBD2. The CDR3 totals 17 residues. The germline gives CDR1 MDHEN, CDR2 SYDVKM. Unmatched junction bases numbered 6, after V lost 3 bases and J lost 0 bases. In DNA, the CDR3 is TGTGCCAGCAGTTTCGCGGGAGGTCTCGCGAACACCGGGGAGCTGTTTTTT. The encoded protein is CASSFAGGLANTGELFF. Full variable domain (rest looked up from reference TRBV28 and TRBJ2-2): DVKVTQSSRYLVKRTGEKVFLECVQDMDHENMFWYRQDPGLGLRLIYFSYDVKMKEKGDIPEGYSVSREKKERFSLILESASTNQTSMYLCASSFAGGLANTGELFFGEGSRLTVL.

This CDR3 reads CASSLWVGGNTEAFF. Written as DNA, the CDR3 is TGTGCCAGCAGTTTATGGGTCGGGGGTAACACTGAAGCTTTCTTT. The V and J genes are TRBV28 and TRBJ1-1; D possibly corresponds to TRBD1 (5 bases). The V gene lost 0 bases and the J gene lost 2 bases, with 10 bases spanning the gap. Germline V gene data show CDR1 as MDHEN and CDR2 as SYDVKM. This CDR3 comprises 15 residues.

The chain joins TRBV7-3 to TRBJ2-7, with TRBD2 matching over 8 bases. CDR1 and CDR2 from the germline V gene are SGHTA and FQGTGA. The CDR3 contains 15 residues. V dropped 5 bases and J dropped 3; count of bases not matched to a gene: 9. CDR3 protein: CASSPGGSGNYEQYF. The DNA of the CDR3 is TGTGCCAGCAGCCCGGGGGGTAGCGGGAACTACGAGCAGTACTTC.

The chain carries TRBV5-4 and TRBJ1-2; 7 nucleotides agree with TRBD1. This CDR3 has 12 residues. CDR1 is SGHNT and CDR2 is YYREEE in the germline V gene (reference sequence). The ends lost 3 bases at V and 4 bases at J; junction bases unmatched: 0. The CDR3: CASSWDSYGYTF. DNA for the CDR3: TGTGCCAGCAGCTGGGACAGCTATGGCTACACCTTC.

The sample holds one count of this clone. DNA of the CDR3: TGTGCCAGAACACAGGCATCTGGATACAATGAGCAGTTCTTC. Protein product: CARTQASGYNEQFF. The chain carries TRBV7-2 and TRBJ2-1; D is perhaps TRBD1 (5 bases). V was cut by 9 bases and J by 4 bases, with 16 bases left in between. The V gene's germline CDR1 is SGHTA and CDR2 FQGNSA. The CDR3 contains 14 residues. The full variable domain, completed using reference TRBV7-2 and TRBJ2-1, is GAGVSQSPSNKVTEKGKDVELRCDPISGHTALYWYRQSLGQGLEFLIYFQGNSAPDKSGLPSDRFSAERTGGSVSTLTIQRTQQEDSAVYLCARTQASGYNEQFFGPGTRLTVL.